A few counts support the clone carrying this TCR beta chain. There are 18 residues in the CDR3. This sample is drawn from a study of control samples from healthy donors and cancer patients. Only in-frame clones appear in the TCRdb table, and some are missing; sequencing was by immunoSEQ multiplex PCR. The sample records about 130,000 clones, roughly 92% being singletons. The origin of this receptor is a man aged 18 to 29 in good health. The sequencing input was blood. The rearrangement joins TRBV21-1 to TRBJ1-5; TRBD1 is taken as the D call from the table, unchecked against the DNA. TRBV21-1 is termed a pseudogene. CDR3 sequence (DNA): TGTGCCAGCAGCAAAAGTTCAGGTATTTTCATAAGCAATCAGCCCCAGCATTTT. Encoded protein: CASSKSSGIFISNQPQHF.